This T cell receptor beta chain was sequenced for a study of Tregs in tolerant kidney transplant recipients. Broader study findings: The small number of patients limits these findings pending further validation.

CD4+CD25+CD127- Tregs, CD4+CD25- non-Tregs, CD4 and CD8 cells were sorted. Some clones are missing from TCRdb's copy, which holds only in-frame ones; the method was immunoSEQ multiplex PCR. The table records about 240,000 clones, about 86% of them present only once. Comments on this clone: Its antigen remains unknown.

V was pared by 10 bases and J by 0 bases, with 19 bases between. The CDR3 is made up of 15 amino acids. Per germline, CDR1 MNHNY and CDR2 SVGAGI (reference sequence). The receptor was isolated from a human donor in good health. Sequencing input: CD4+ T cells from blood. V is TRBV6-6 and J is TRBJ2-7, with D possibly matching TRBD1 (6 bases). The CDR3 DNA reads TGTGCCACACGAGGGGAGCTAGGGGGCTCCTACGAGCAGTACTTC. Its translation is CATRGELGGSYEQYF.